This T cell receptor beta chain was sequenced in a study of T cells in Graves' hyperthyroidism and ophthalmopathy. This clonotype was detected ten times or more. The CDR3 regions of TCR beta were amplified from RNA transcripts. Initially, a first-round RT-PCR of the TCR CDR3 employed the HTBI primer set. TCRdb ran MiXCR on the multiplex PCR reads and lists one entry per CDR3 protein. The table has roughly 170,000 distinct CDR3 sequences, over 15% seen once. V lost 3 bases, J lost 7 bases, and 5 bases stayed unmatched. Germline assignment: CDR1 MDHEN and CDR2 SYDVKM. The CDR3 runs 14 residues. The hyperthyroidism patients had all been newly diagnosed, and their disease duration was under 2 months. Their ages ranged from 18 to 65 years. Any patient presenting with uncontrolled infection, other autoimmune disease, pregnancy or lactation was left out. Clinical symptoms, serum thyroxine and TRAb, thyroid ultrasound and orbital computed tomography were used for the diagnoses.

The chain has TRBV28 and TRBJ2-1; 8 bases fit TRBD2. Sample: blood. The receptor's source is a woman in her fifties or sixties with Graves' hyperthyroidism. CDR3 loop: CASSFGGAQNEQFF. DNA for the CDR3: TGTGCCAGCAGTTTCGGGGGGGCTCAGAATGAGCAGTTCTTC.